These 8 T cell receptor beta chains were sequenced from one sample in a study of T cells after yellow fever vaccination (dated by TCRdb to the late 2010s). The sample's treatment or condition, from its label and the paper: live attenuated yellow fever vaccine strain. Libraries were made using 5' RACE. These reads were obtained on an Illumina NovaSeq 6000. TCRdb cleaned the public reads at Q25 with fastp, built clones with MiXCR and kept in-frame beta chains. For every CDR3 protein sequence, its rows merge into one entry that carries the most common genes and DNA. The sample yields over 300,000 distinct CDR3 sequences; more than 3% were counted once. The ten biggest clones cover around 20% of the sample. The sample consisted of PBMCs, taken on the day of the yellow fever booster vaccination. The receptor set was obtained from a man aged 18 to 35 who received the YFV17D yellow fever vaccine.

This clonotype was seen at least ten times. The chain recombines TRBV5-1 with TRBJ1-1; the D gene is possibly TRBD1 (6 bases). The CDR3 spans 13 residues. V was shortened by 4 bases and J by 4 bases, with 11 bases between the two germline ends. CDR1 is SGHRS and CDR2 is YFSETQ in the germline V gene. The CDR3 loop is CASSGPGATEAFF. CDR3 DNA: TGCGCCAGCAGCGGACCAGGGGCCACTGAAGCTTTCTTT.

This clonotype was found a few times. V usage is TRBV20-1 and J usage is TRBJ2-3; D uncertain. With 3 bases removed from V and 2 bases from J, the gap between germline ends came to 12 bases. Per the germline V gene, CDR1 is DFQATT and CDR2 is SNEGSKA (reference sequence). The CDR3 extends over 14 amino acids. In DNA form, the CDR3 reads TGCAGTGCTAGCCTTCTCAGAGCCACAGATACGCAGTATTTT. This gives the protein CSASLLRATDTQYF.

The table lists this clonotype with many counts. This chain connects TRBV7-2 to TRBJ2-4; perhaps TRBD2 as D (7 bases). Trimming pared 5 bases from V and 11 bases from J, leaving 19 bases between. The germline CDR1 and CDR2 sequences are SGHTA and FQGNSA. The CDR3 runs to 14 residues. CDR3 sequence (DNA): TGTGCCAGCAGCACCCAGGGGCAAGGGGGGGTTCAGTACTTC. Amino acid sequence: CASSTQGQGGVQYF.

Ten or more counts support this clonotype. J is TRBJ2-3 and V is TRBV28; the D is unclear. V lost 2 bases and J 2 bases, leaving 11 bases between the germline ends. CDR1 is MDHEN and CDR2 is SYDVKM in the germline V gene. CDR3 length equals 15 residues. CDR3 nucleotide sequence: TGTGCCAGCAGTTTAAGCAGGAGAAACACAGATACGCAGTATTTT. Protein sequence: CASSLSRRNTDTQYF.

The chain combines TRBV24-1 with TRBJ2-3; 8 positions match TRBD1. The CDR3 is 16 amino acids. V shed 0 bases, J shed 1 base, and the junction held 2 bases outside the gene matches. CDR1 and CDR2 from the germline V gene are KGHDR and SFDVKD. CDR3 loop: CATSDLGQGGTDTQYF. The CDR3 DNA sequence: TGTGCCACCAGTGATTTGGGACAGGGCGGCACAGATACGCAGTATTTT.

This clonotype has a handful of counts. The chain couples TRBV20-1 to TRBJ2-5; tentatively, D is TRBD1 or TRBD2 (5 bases each). V was trimmed by 3 bases and J by 9 bases, leaving 17 bases between them. Per the germline V gene, CDR1 is DFQATT and CDR2 is SNEGSKA (reference sequence). The CDR3 is 13 amino acids. Here the CDR3 reads CSARSRDRRAQYF. The CDR3 DNA follows: TGCAGTGCTAGGAGCAGGGACCGCCGGGCCCAGTACTTC.

This clonotype has only a few counts. The V call is TRBV5-1, the J call TRBJ1-1; TRBD1 aligns across 11 bases. This CDR3 contains 15 residues. CDR1 is SGHRS, CDR2 YFSETQ, per germline. V dropped 7 bases and J dropped 1; count of bases not matched to a gene: 6. DNA for the CDR3: TGCGCCAGCTATCGGACAGGGGGCACGAACACTGAAGCTTTCTTT. Amino acid sequence: CASYRTGGTNTEAFF.

J is TRBJ2-2 and V is TRBV19, with D unresolved. The germline gives CDR1 LNHDA, CDR2 SQIVND (reference sequence). The V and J ends lost 7 bases and 2 bases respectively, with 8 bases between them. CDR3 length: 13 residues. In DNA form, the CDR3 reads TGTGCCAGTAATAAAGTAAACACCGGGGAGCTGTTTTTT. Translated: CASNKVNTGELFF.